Listed below are T cell receptor beta chains from one sample, sequenced in a study of T cells in localized non-small cell lung cancer. Using immunoSEQ multiplex PCR, the repertoire was profiled, and TCRdb retains in-frame clones only, with some absent. The sample holds 25,000 to 35,000 clones, roughly 75% seen once. Material: peripheral blood, obtained before any cancer treatment. These receptors all stem from a male donor older than 55 with stage III squamous cell lung carcinoma. The CDR3 runs from the conserved cysteine through the conserved F or W. The D gene is left open where the match is weak. A clone size is listed for some rows: how often the clone was seen (once, few, many), or a class if it is expanded.

clone_size,v_call,j_call,d_call,cdr3_aa,cdr3_nt
once,TRBV28,TRBJ1-2,NA,CASRIGGNYGYTF,TGTGCCAGCAGAATCGGGGGGAACTATGGCTACACCTTC
few,TRBV9,TRBJ2-1,NA,CASSAIFHEQFF,TGTGCCAGCAGCGCCATCTTCCATGAGCAGTTCTTC
NA,TRBV27,TRBJ2-1,NA,CASSTFRGRGNNEQFF,TGTGCCAGCAGCACCTTCAGGGGAAGGGGTAACAATGAGCAGTTCTTC
NA,TRBV9,TRBJ2-5,NA,CASSVAPGGREETQYF,TGTGCCAGCAGCGTAGCCCCAGGGGGGCGGGAAGAGACCCAGTACTTC
NA,TRBV11-2,TRBJ1-1,TRBD1,CASSLGTTGVNTEAFF,TGTGCCAGCAGCTTAGGAACTACAGGGGTGAACACTGAAGCTTTCTTT
NA,TRBV9,TRBJ2-3,NA,CASSVSAHGTDTQYF,TGTGCCAGCAGCGTATCTGCCCATGGCACAGATACGCAGTATTTT
NA,TRBV7-3,TRBJ2-1,NA,CASSLITNNEQFF,TGTGCCAGCAGCTTAATCACGAACAATGAGCAGTTCTTC
few,TRBV6-5,TRBJ1-1,NA,CASSYSSLGHTEAFF,TGTGCCAGCAGTTACTCCTCCCTGGGGCACACTGAAGCTTTCTTT
once,TRBV19,TRBJ2-6,TRBD1,CASSIDPTGVLSGANVLTF,TGTGCCAGTAGTATAGATCCCACAGGGGTCCTCTCTGGGGCCAACGTCCTGACTTTC
few,TRBV7-2,TRBJ2-7,TRBD2,CASSLAAGGTYEQYF,TGTGCCAGCAGCTTAGCGGCGGGGGGAACCTACGAGCAGTACTTC
NA,TRBV11-2,TRBJ2-5,NA,CASSRDSKETQYF,TGTGCCAGCAGTCGGGACTCAAAAGAGACCCAGTACTTC
NA,TRBV7-9,TRBJ1-6,NA,CASSLERGVNSPLHF,TGTGCCAGCAGCTTAGAGAGGGGAGTAAATTCACCCCTCCACTTT
NA,TRBV18,TRBJ1-2,TRBD1,CASSSTGGLGGYTF,TGTGCCAGCTCATCAACAGGGGGACTCGGGGGCTACACCTTC
NA,TRBV6-1,TRBJ2-1,TRBD2,CASTLAGVASEQFF,TGTGCCAGTACCCTAGCGGGAGTAGCGAGTGAGCAGTTCTTC
NA,TRBV7-8,TRBJ1-1,NA,CASSLGVTEAFF,TGTGCCAGCAGCTTAGGTGTCACTGAAGCTTTCTTT
NA,TRBV18,TRBJ2-7,NA,CASAITDSYEQYF,TGTGCCAGCGCCATAACGGACAGCTACGAGCAGTACTTC
NA,TRBV9,TRBJ1-1,NA,CASSQDLGLAEAFF,TGTGCCAGCAGCCAAGACCTCGGCCTCGCTGAAGCTTTCTTT
once,TRBV7-4,TRBJ1-1,TRBD1,CASSLEGQGRNTEAFF,TGTGCCAGCAGCTTAGAGGGACAGGGAAGAAACACTGAAGCTTTCTTT
NA,TRBV5-1,TRBJ1-1,NA,CASSYGETPPMNTEAFF,TGCGCCAGCAGCTATGGGGAGACACCTCCCATGAACACTGAAGCTTTCTTT
NA,TRBV7-9,TRBJ2-7,TRBD2,CASSIDGSSGRGEQYF,TGTGCCAGCAGCATAGACGGTTCTAGCGGGAGAGGGGAGCAGTACTTC
NA,TRBV7-6,TRBJ2-1,NA,CASSLVLSGYNEQFF,TGTGCCAGCAGCTTAGTGTTATCGGGGTACAATGAGCAGTTCTTC
once,TRBV2,TRBJ2-1,NA,CASSDRPPSYNEQFF,TGTGCCAGCAGTGACAGGCCTCCCTCCTACAATGAGCAGTTCTTC
NA,TRBV19,TRBJ2-5,TRBD1,CASSGGQGAGETQYF,TGTGCCAGTAGCGGGGGACAGGGGGCAGGAGAGACCCAGTACTTC
NA,TRBV18,TRBJ1-3,TRBD1,CASSPQQGASGNTIYF,TGTGCCAGCTCACCCCAACAGGGGGCCTCAGGAAACACCATATATTTT
NA,TRBV29-1,TRBJ2-5,NA,CSAKSGETQYF,TGCAGCGCCAAATCGGGAGAGACCCAGTACTTC
NA,TRBV2,TRBJ1-2,TRBD1,CATQGQGVYGYTF,TGTGCCACCCAAGGACAGGGAGTTTATGGCTACACCTTC
NA,TRBV7-9,TRBJ2-1,NA,CASSLAGSRYNEQFF,TGTGCCAGCAGCTTAGCGGGATCGAGGTACAATGAGCAGTTCTTC
few,TRBV5-1,TRBJ1-4,NA,CASSPLGEATNEKLFF,TGCGCCAGCAGCCCCCTTGGGGAGGCAACTAATGAAAAACTGTTTTTT
NA,TRBV2,TRBJ2-3,TRBD2,CATLTSGGITDTQYF,TGTGCCACCTTGACTAGCGGGGGCATCACAGATACGCAGTATTTT
NA,TRBV7-7,TRBJ2-7,TRBD2,CASSFSSGSSEQYF,TGTGCTAGCAGCTTTAGTAGCGGGAGTAGCGAGCAGTACTTC
NA,TRBV5-1,TRBJ1-4,NA,CASSLANRDGIEKLFF,TGCGCCAGCAGCTTGGCAAACAGGGATGGGATAGAAAAACTGTTTTTT
NA,TRBV5-1,TRBJ1-2,NA,CASSLGDGNYGYTF,TGCGCCAGCAGCTTGGGGGACGGAAACTATGGCTACACCTTC
NA,TRBV29-1,TRBJ1-2,TRBD1,CSDGTGLGYGYTF,TGCAGCGACGGGACAGGGCTTGGCTATGGCTACACCTTC
NA,TRBV5-1,TRBJ2-7,TRBD1,CASSTGQGIPYEQYF,TGCGCCAGCAGCACGGGACAGGGCATCCCCTACGAGCAGTACTTC
NA,TRBV18,TRBJ2-3,NA,CASSLITDTQYF,TGTGCCAGCTCACTGATCACAGATACGCAGTATTTT
NA,TRBV11-3,TRBJ1-2,TRBD1,CAKLQRDRVPSLDYGYTF,TGTGCCAAATTACAGAGGGACAGGGTCCCCTCACTAGACTATGGCTACACCTTC
few,TRBV7-7,TRBJ2-5,NA,CASSPPGETQYF,TGTGCTAGCAGCCCCCCAGGGGAGACCCAGTACTTC
NA,TRBV28,TRBJ2-3,NA,CATETPARDHTDTQYF,TGTGCCACCGAAACACCAGCCCGGGACCACACAGATACGCAGTATTTT
NA,TRBV11-2,TRBJ2-5,NA,CASSAGETQYF,TGTGCCAGCAGTGCGGGAGAGACCCAGTACTTC
NA,TRBV23-1,TRBJ2-7,NA,CASSQTEASLAAETYEQYF,TGCGCCAGCAGTCAAACCGAGGCCTCTTTAGCGGCAGAAACCTACGAGCAGTACTTC
NA,TRBV6-1,TRBJ1-5,NA,CASSDLMTGFTQPQHF,TGTGCCAGCAGTGACTTGATGACAGGTTTTACTCAGCCCCAGCATTTT
NA,TRBV25-1,TRBJ2-5,NA,CASSFHGGETQYF,TGTGCCAGCTCTTTTCACGGCGGCGAGACCCAGTACTTC
few,TRBV7-8,TRBJ1-1,NA,CASGGVDTEAFF,TGTGCCAGCGGGGGTGTGGACACTGAAGCTTTCTTT
NA,TRBV7-8,TRBJ1-4,TRBD1,CASSPGTGRLINEKLFF,TGTGCCAGCAGCCCTGGGACAGGGCGATTAATAAATGAAAAACTGTTTTTT
NA,TRBV6-1,TRBJ2-7,TRBD2,CASSEQGGGDEQYF,TGTGCCAGCAGTGAGCAGGGTGGGGGGGACGAGCAGTACTTC
NA,TRBV7-9,TRBJ1-5,NA,CASSLAKENQPQHF,TGTGCCAGCAGCTTAGCGAAGGAGAACCAGCCCCAGCATTTT
once,TRBV25-1,TRBJ2-3,NA,CASSEDSRGNTQYF,TGTGCCAGCAGTGAAGATAGCCGCGGTAATACGCAGTATTTT
NA,TRBV7-6,TRBJ1-4,NA,CASSPRTLGPGEKLFF,TGTGCCAGCAGTCCTCGTACCCTGGGGCCGGGAGAAAAACTGTTTTTT
NA,TRBV28,TRBJ1-3,NA,CASSFSPRGVGTIYF,TGTGCCAGCTCCTTCTCCCCCAGGGGAGTCGGCACCATATATTTT
NA,TRBV4-1,TRBJ1-5,NA,CASSQVGGGTNQPQHF,TGCGCCAGCAGCCAAGTGGGGGGAGGGACCAATCAGCCCCAGCATTTT
NA,TRBV6-5,TRBJ1-1,NA,CASSPLDIKNTEAFF,TGTGCCAGCAGCCCACTCGACATAAAGAACACTGAAGCTTTCTTT
NA,TRBV10-3,TRBJ2-2,NA,CAISESSTIGAGELFF,TGTGCCATCAGTGAGTCGTCGACGATAGGGGCCGGGGAGCTGTTTTTT
NA,TRBV5-1,TRBJ2-7,TRBD2,CASSLRLAGEKEQYF,TGCGCCAGCAGCTTACGACTAGCGGGAGAGAAAGAGCAGTACTTC
NA,TRBV6-5,TRBJ2-7,NA,CASSSSFEQYF,TGTGCCAGCAGTTCCAGTTTCGAGCAGTACTTC
NA,TRBV7-2,TRBJ2-5,NA,CASSLTGNVQETQYF,TGTGCCAGCAGCTTAACAGGGAATGTCCAGGAGACCCAGTACTTC
NA,TRBV14,TRBJ2-3,TRBD2,CASSLLAGATSPDTQYF,TGTGCCAGCAGCCTCCTAGCGGGGGCGACCAGTCCTGATACGCAGTATTTT
NA,TRBV4-3,TRBJ2-5,TRBD2,CASSQEYGRAVETQYF,TGCGCCAGCAGCCAAGAATACGGGAGGGCCGTAGAGACCCAGTACTTC